Described below is a single T cell receptor (beta chain) sequence and its context. These data are taken from a study of T cell responses to AZD1222 COVID-19 vaccine. Libraries were prepared by immunoSEQ multiplex PCR; TCRdb keeps only in-frame clonotypes and omits some of them. The repertoire consists of about 60,000 clones, with 65% to 90% occurring once and the leading ten covering approximately 18%. Germline CDR1 is SGHVS and CDR2 is FNYEAQ. The V end lost 3 bases, the J end lost 4 bases, and 15 bases lay between the germline ends. CDR3 size: 16 residues. This material consisted of peripheral blood, taken on day 0 of AZD1222 vaccination. The sequence was collected from an adult in good health. The J gene is TRBJ1-4, the V gene TRBV7-6; tentative D call: TRBD1 (5 bases). The CDR3 reads CASSLGPVQVNEKLFF. Written as DNA, the CDR3 is TGTGCCAGCAGCTTGGGCCCGGTACAGGTTAATGAAAAACTGTTTTTT.